A single sample is the source of the 9 T cell receptor beta chains below, sequenced in a study of blood T cell repertoires in COVID-19. Data came from immunoSEQ multiplex PCR; TCRdb stores just in-frame clones and leaves some out. The sample lists 130,000 to 150,000 clones; 88% were seen once. The specimen was peripheral blood. The receptor source for this set is a human donor in a cohort sampled during active COVID-19.

The chain recombines TRBV10-3 with TRBJ2-3; maybe TRBD2 (5 bases). There are 15 residues in the CDR3. The V gene lost 8 bases and the J gene lost 0 bases, with 15 bases spanning the gap. CDR1 and CDR2 from the germline V gene are ENHRY and SYGVKD. CDR3: CAIRAEGTSTDTQYF. In nucleotides, the CDR3 is TGTGCCATCCGAGCAGAGGGAACTAGCACAGATACGCAGTATTTT.

The J gene is TRBJ2-7, the V gene TRBV25-1; D may be TRBD2 (5 bases). The germline V gene has CDR1 MGHDK and CDR2 SYGVNS. Trimming removed 7 bases from V and 2 bases from J, with 12 bases in between. The CDR3 sequence is 13 residues long. The CDR3 nucleotides read TGTGCCAGCACCTCAGAGGGAACCTACGAGCAGTACTTC. As protein: CASTSEGTYEQYF.

The V call is TRBV29-1, the J call TRBJ2-5, with TRBD1 matching over 7 bases. In germline, CDR1 is SQVTM, CDR2 ANQGSEA. The CDR3 is made up of 13 amino acids. J gave up 6 bases and V 2 bases, and 6 bases lay outside the gene matches. The CDR3 DNA reads TGCAGCGTTGAAAATAGGGGGCGAAAGACCCAGTACTTC. Its protein product is CSVENRGRKTQYF. Complete variable domain (other parts from reference TRBV29-1 and TRBJ2-5): SAVISQKPSRDICQRGTSLTIQCQVDSQVTMMFWYRQQPGQSLTLIATANQGSEATYESGFVIDKFPISRPNLTFSTLTVSNMSPEDSSIYLCSVENRGRKTQYFGPGTRLLVL.

The CDR3: CASSLGTSGPLYEQYF. DNA of the CDR3: TGCGCCAGCAGCTTGGGGACTAGCGGGCCCCTTTACGAGCAGTACTTC. V is TRBV5-1 and J is TRBJ2-7, with 11 nucleotides matching TRBD2. CDR3 length equals 16 residues. The germline gives CDR1 SGHRS, CDR2 YFSETQ. Trimming took 0 bases from V and 4 from J; bases not matched to a gene: 6.

The J gene is TRBJ1-6, the V gene TRBV7-3; D gene ambiguous. The V end lost 5 bases, the J end lost 12 bases, and 11 bases lay between the germline ends. Germline loops: CDR1 SGHTA, CDR2 FQGTGA. CDR3 length: 12 amino acids. The CDR3 spells CASSLSPGPLHF. The CDR3 region has the DNA TGTGCCAGCAGCCTCTCCCCAGGACCCCTCCACTTT.

This chain joins TRBV5-6 and TRBJ2-3; the D gene is possibly TRBD1 (6 bases). V was cut by 3 bases and J by 0 bases, with 11 bases left in between. The CDR3 loop spans 15 amino acids. Germline V gene lookup returns CDR1 SGHDT and CDR2 YYEEEE. CDR3 region: CASSSTGTSTDTQYF. The CDR3 DNA reads TGTGCCAGCAGCTCGACAGGAACTAGCACAGATACGCAGTATTTT.

The chain combines TRBV3-1 (or the pseudogene TRBV3-2) with TRBJ1-1, with a weak D call TRBD1 (6 bases). Trimming shortened V by 4 bases and J by 10 bases, and 22 bases separated the two germline ends. There are 15 residues in the CDR3. CDR1 and CDR2 (germline): LGHDT, YNNKEL (reference sequence). CDR3 in amino acids: CASSPRTGQFQGAFF. CDR3 DNA sequence: TGTGCCAGCAGCCCCCGCACGGGACAATTTCAGGGAGCTTTCTTT.

The rearrangement uses TRBV27 and TRBJ2-7, with 7 bases that match TRBD1. With 5 bases clipped from V and 3 bases from J, the junction kept 1 base outside the gene matches. The CDR3 loop spans 12 amino acids. Per the germline V gene, CDR1 is MNHEY and CDR2 is SMNVEV (reference sequence). CDR3 DNA sequence: TGTGCCAGCAGTCGGACAGGCTACGAGCAGTACTTC. Its protein is CASSRTGYEQYF.

This clone was seen a single time. CDR3 DNA: TGTGCCAGCAGCCAAGGGACAGGGATGCTGGTGGTAGCTTTCTTT. Translation gives CASSQGTGMLVVAFF. V and J are TRBV7-9 and TRBJ1-1; 9 bases map to TRBD1. The CDR3 runs to 15 residues. Trimming at V came to 5 bases and at J to 10 bases, leaving 14 bases not matched to a gene. Germline V gene sequence: CDR1 SEHNR, CDR2 FQNEAQ (reference sequence).